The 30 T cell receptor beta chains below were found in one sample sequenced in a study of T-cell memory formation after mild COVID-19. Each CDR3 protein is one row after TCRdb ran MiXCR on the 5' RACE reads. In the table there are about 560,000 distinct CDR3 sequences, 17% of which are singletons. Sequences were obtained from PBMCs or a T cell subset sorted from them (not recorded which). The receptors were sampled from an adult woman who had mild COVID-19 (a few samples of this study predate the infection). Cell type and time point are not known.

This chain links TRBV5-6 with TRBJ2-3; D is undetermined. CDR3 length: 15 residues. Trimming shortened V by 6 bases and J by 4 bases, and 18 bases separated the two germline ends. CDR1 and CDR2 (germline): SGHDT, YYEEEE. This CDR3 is CASNSRPLLSDTQYF. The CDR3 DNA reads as TGTGCCAGCAACTCCCGGCCTCTTCTGTCAGATACGCAGTATTTT.

The CDR3 here is CASSVRTGRGKNEQFF. CDR3 coding DNA: TGTGCCAGCAGCGTACGGACAGGGAGAGGAAAGAATGAGCAGTTCTTC. The V gene is TRBV7-9, the J gene TRBJ2-1; 8 nucleotides agree with TRBD1. Trimming took 5 bases from V and 7 from J; bases not matched to a gene: 13. CDR3 length: 16 residues. Per the germline V gene, CDR1 is SEHNR and CDR2 is FQNEAQ (reference sequence). The full variable domain, in which reference TRBV7-9 and TRBJ2-1 provide the parts outside the CDR3, is DTGVSQNPRHKITKRGQNVTFRCDPISEHNRLYWYRQTLGQGPEFLTYFQNEAQLEKSRLLSDRFSAERPKGSFSTLEIQRTEQGDSAMYLCASSVRTGRGKNEQFFGPGTRLTVL.

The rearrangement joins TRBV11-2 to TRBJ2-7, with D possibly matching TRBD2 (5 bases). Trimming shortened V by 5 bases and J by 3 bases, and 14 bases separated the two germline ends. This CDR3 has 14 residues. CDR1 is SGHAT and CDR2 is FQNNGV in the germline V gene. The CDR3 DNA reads TGTGCCAGCAGCGCAACGGGAAACCTCTACGAGCAGTACTTC. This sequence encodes CASSATGNLYEQYF.

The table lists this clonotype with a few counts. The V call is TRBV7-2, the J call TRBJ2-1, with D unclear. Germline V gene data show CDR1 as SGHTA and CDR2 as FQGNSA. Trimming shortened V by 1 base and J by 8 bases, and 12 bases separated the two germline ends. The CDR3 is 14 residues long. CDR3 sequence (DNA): TGTGCCAGCAGCTTAGGACTGTCCGTCGATGAGCAGTTCTTC. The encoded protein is CASSLGLSVDEQFF.

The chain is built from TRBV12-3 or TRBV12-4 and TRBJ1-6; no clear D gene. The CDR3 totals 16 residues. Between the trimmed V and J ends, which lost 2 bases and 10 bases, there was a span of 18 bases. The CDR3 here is CASSLFSGERVSPLHF. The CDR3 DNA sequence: TGTGCCAGCAGTTTATTTTCGGGAGAACGTGTCTCACCCCTCCACTTT.

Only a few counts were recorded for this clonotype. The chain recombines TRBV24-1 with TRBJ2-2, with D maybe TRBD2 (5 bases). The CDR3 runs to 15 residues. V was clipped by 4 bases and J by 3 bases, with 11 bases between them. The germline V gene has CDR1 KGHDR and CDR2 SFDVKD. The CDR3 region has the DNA TGTGCCACCAGTGAGGTGGGAGCGGACACCGGGGAGCTGTTTTTT. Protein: CATSEVGADTGELFF.

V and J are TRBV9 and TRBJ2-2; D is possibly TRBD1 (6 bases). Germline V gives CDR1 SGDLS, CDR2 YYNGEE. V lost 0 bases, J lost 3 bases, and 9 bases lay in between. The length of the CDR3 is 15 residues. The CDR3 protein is CASSVGTVHTGELFF. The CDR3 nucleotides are TGTGCCAGCAGCGTAGGGACAGTGCACACCGGGGAGCTGTTTTTT.

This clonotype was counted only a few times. The CDR3 reads CASSSLPWGSTEAFF. The CDR3 nucleotides are TGTGCCAGCAGCTCCCTCCCCTGGGGGAGCACTGAAGCTTTCTTT. The chain combines TRBV7-2 with TRBJ1-1; the D gene is possibly TRBD1 (5 bases). Germline CDR1 SGHTA, CDR2 FQGNSA. V lost 4 bases, J lost 4 bases, and 16 bases lay in between. The CDR3 runs to 15 residues.

DNA for the CDR3: TGTGCCAGCAGGGACAGGGTCGAAGAGACCCAGTACTTC. Residues: CASRDRVEETQYF. This rearrangement joins TRBV7-2 to TRBJ2-5, with 8 bases that match TRBD1. The CDR3 covers 13 residues. Trimming removed 6 bases from V and 3 bases from J; junction bases left unmatched: 3. Germline CDR1 is SGHTA and CDR2 is FQGNSA.

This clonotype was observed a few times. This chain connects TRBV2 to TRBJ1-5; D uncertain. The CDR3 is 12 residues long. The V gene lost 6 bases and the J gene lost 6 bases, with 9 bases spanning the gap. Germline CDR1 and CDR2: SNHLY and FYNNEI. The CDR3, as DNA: TGTGCCAGCAGGTCAGAGCTTCAGCCCCAGCATTTT. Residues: CASRSELQPQHF.

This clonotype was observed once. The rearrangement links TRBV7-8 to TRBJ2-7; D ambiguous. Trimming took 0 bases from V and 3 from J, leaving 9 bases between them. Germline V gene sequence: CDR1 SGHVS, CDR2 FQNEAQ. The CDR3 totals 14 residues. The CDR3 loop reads CASSLARSIYEQYF. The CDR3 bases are TGTGCCAGCAGCTTAGCGCGAAGTATCTACGAGCAGTACTTC.

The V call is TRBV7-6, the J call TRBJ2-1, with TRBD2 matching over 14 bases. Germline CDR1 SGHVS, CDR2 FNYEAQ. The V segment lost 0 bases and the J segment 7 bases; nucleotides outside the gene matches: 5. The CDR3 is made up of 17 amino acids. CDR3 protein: CASSLAGTSGGRNEQFF. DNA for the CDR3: TGTGCCAGCAGCTTAGCCGGGACTAGCGGGGGCAGGAATGAGCAGTTCTTC.

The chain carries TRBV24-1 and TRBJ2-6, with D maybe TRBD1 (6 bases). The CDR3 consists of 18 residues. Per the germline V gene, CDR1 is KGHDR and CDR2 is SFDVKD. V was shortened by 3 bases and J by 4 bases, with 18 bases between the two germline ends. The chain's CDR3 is CATSDGDTLTPGANVLTF. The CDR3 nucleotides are TGTGCCACCAGTGATGGGGACACCCTAACGCCCGGGGCCAACGTCCTGACTTTC.

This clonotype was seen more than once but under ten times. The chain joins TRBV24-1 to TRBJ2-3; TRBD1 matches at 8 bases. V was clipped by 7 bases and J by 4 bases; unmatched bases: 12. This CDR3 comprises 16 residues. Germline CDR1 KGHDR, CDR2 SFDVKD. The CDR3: CATSDGNRGSADTQYF. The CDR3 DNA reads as TGTGCCACCAGCGATGGGAACAGGGGGTCTGCAGATACGCAGTATTTT.

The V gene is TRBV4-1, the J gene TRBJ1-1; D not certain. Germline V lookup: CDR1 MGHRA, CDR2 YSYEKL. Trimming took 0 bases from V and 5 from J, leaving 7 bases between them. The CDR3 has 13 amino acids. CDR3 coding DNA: TGCGCCAGCAGCCAAGACATGATGACTGAAGCTTTCTTT. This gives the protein CASSQDMMTEAFF.

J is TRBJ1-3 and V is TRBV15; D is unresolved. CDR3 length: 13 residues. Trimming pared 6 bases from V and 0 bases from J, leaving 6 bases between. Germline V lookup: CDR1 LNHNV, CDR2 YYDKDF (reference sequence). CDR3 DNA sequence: TGTGCCACCAGGGGAAGCTCTGGAAACACCATATATTTT. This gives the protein CATRGSSGNTIYF.

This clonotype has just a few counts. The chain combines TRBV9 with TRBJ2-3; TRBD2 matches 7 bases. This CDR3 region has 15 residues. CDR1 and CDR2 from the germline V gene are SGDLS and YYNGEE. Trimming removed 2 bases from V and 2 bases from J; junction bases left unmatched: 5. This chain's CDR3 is CASSVSSGLTDTQYF. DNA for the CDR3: TGTGCCAGCAGCGTCTCTAGCGGACTCACAGATACGCAGTATTTT.

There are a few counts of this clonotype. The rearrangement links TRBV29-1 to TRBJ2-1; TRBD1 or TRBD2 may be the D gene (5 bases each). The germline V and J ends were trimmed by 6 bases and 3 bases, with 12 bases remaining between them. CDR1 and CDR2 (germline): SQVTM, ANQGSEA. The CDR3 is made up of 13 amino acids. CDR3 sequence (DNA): TGCAGCGTCCGGGACGGCCTCTACAATGAGCAGTTCTTC. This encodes CSVRDGLYNEQFF.

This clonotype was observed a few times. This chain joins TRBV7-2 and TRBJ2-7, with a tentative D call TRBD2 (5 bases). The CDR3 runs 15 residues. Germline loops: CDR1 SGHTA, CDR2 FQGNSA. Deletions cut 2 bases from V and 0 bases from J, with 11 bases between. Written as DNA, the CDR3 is TGTGCCAGCAGCTTATACATGGGGAGCTCCTACGAGCAGTACTTC. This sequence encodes CASSLYMGSSYEQYF.

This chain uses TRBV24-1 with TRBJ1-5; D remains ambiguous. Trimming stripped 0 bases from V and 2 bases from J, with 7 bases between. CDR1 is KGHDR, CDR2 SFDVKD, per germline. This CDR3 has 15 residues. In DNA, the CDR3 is TGTGCCACCAGTGATTTGTTCCAGGGCAATCAGCCCCAGCATTTT. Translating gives CATSDLFQGNQPQHF.

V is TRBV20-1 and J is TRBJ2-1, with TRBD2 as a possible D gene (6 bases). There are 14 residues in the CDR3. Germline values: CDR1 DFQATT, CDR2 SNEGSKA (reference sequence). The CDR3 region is CRAMTSGSYNEQFF. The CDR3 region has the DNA TGCAGGGCAATGACTAGTGGCTCCTACAATGAGCAGTTCTTC.

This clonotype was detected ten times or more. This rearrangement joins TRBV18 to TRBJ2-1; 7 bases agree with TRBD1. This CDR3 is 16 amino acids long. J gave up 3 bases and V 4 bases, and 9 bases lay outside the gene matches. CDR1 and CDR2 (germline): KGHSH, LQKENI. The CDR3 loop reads CASSHYQQGFYNEQFF. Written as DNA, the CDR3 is TGTGCCAGCTCACATTATCAACAGGGGTTCTACAATGAGCAGTTCTTC. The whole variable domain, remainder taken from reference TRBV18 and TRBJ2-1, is NAGVMQNPRHLVRRRGQEARLRCSPMKGHSHVYWYRQLPEEGLKFMVYLQKENIIDESGMPKERFSAEFPKEGPSILRIQQVVRGDSAAYFCASSHYQQGFYNEQFFGPGTRLTVL.

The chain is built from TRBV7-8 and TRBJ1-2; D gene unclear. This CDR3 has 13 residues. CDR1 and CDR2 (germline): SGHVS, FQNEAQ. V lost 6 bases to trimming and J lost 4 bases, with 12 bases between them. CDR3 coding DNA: TGTGCCAGCAGACACGGATCCCCCTATGGCTACACCTTC. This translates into CASRHGSPYGYTF.

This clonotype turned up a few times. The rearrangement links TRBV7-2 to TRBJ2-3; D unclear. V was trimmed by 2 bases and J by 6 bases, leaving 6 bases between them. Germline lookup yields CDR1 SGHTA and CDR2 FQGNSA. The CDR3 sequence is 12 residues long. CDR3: CASSLLRDTQYF. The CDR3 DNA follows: TGTGCCAGCAGCTTACTGAGGGATACGCAGTATTTT. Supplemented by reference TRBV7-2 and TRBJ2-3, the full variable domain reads GAGVSQSPSNKVTEKGKDVELRCDPISGHTALYWYRQSLGQGLEFLIYFQGNSAPDKSGLPSDRFSAERTGGSVSTLTIQRTQQEDSAVYLCASSLLRDTQYFGPGTRLTVL.

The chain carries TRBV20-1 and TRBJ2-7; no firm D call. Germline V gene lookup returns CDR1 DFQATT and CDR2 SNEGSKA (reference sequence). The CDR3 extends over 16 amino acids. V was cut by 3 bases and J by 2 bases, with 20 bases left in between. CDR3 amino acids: CSASRAAGGRPYEQYF. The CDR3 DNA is TGCAGTGCTAGTCGGGCTGCTGGTGGAAGGCCCTACGAGCAGTACTTC.

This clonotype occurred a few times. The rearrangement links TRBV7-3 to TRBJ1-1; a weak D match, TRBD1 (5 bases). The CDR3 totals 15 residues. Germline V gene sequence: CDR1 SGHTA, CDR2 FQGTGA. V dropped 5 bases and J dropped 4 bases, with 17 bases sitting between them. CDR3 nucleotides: TGTGCCAGCAGCCCAAGGGGCAGGAGGGGCACTGAAGCTTTCTTT. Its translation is CASSPRGRRGTEAFF. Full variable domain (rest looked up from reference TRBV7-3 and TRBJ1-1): GAGVSQTPSNKVTEKGKYVELRCDPISGHTALYWYRQSLGQGPEFLIYFQGTGAADDSGLPNDRFFAVRPEGSVSTLKIQRTERGDSAVYLCASSPRGRRGTEAFFGQGTRLTVV.

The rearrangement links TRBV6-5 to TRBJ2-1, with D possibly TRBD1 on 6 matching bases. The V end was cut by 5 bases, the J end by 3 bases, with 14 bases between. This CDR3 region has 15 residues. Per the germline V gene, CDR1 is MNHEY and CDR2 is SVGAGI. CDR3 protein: CASSRTGSDYNEQFF. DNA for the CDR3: TGTGCCAGCAGTAGAACAGGGTCCGACTACAATGAGCAGTTCTTC.

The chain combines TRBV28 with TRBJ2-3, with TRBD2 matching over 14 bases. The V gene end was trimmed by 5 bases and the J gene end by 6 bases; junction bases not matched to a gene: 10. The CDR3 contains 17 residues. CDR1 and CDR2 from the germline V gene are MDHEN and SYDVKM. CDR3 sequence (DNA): TGTGCCAGCAGTAGCGGACTAGCGGGGGGTTTCAAGGATACGCAGTATTTT. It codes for CASSSGLAGGFKDTQYF.

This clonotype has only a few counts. CDR3 nucleotide sequence: TGCGCCAGTCTTCCCGGGACAGAAACGGGAGGCTACACCTTC. It is translated as CASLPGTETGGYTF. The gene calls are TRBV5-1 and TRBJ1-2; TRBD1 aligns across 7 bases. CDR3 size: 14 residues. Germline V gene sequence: CDR1 SGHRS, CDR2 YFSETQ. Germline trimming cut 8 bases from V and 8 bases from J; bases unmatched to any gene: 15.

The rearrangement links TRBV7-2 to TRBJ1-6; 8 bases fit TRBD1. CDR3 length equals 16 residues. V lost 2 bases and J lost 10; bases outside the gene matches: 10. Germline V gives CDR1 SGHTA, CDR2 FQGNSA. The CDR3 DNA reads TGTGCCAGCAGCTTAAGGACAGGGATTAGGTGGTCACCCCTCCACTTT. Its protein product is CASSLRTGIRWSPLHF.